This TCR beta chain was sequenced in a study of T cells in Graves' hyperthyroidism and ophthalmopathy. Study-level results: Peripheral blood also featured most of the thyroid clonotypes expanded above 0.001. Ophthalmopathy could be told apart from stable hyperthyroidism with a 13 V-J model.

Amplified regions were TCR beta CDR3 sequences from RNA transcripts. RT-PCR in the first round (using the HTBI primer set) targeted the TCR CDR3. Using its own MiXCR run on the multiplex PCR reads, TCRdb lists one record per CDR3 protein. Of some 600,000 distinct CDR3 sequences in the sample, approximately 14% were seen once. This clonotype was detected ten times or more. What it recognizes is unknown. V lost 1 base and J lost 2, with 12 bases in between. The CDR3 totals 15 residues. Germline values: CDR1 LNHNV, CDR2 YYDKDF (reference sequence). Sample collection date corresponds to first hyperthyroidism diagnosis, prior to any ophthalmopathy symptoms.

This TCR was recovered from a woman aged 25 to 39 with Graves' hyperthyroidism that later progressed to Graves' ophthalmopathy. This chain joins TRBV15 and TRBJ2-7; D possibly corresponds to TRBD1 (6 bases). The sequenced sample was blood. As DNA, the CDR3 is TGTGCCACCAGCAGAGTCTCAGGGACACCCTACGAGCAGTACTTC. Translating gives CATSRVSGTPYEQYF.